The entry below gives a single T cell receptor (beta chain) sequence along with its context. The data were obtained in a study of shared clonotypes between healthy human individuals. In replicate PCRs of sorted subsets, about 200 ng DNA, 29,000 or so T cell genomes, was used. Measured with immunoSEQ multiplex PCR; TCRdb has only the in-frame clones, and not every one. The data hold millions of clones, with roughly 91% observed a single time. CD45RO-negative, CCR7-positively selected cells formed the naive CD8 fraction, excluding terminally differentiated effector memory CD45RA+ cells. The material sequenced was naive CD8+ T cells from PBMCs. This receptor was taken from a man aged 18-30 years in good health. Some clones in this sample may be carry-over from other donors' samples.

Here the CDR3 DNA reads TGTGCCAGCAGTCTCAGCGGGAGCATCGGCAATGAGCAGTTCTTC. Translation: CASSLSGSIGNEQFF. This rearrangement joins TRBV6-5 to TRBJ2-1, with 8 bases matching TRBD2. Germline V gene sequence: CDR1 MNHEY, CDR2 SVGAGI. V lost 5 bases to trimming and J lost 6 bases; unmatched junction nucleotides: 9. The CDR3 extends over 15 amino acids.